The 3 T cell receptor beta chains below were found in one sample sequenced in a study of blood T cells in healthy people across ages. Primed by a sample-barcoded 5' primer and a J-beta primer mix, a second PCR proceeded for about 6 to 11 cycles. Using its own MiXCR run on the 5' RACE reads, TCRdb lists one record per CDR3 protein. The data hold approximately 700,000 distinct CDR3 sequences, with about 30% observed a single time. Sequencing was performed on blood. These TCRs come from a woman older than 75 in good health.

Ten or more counts support this clonotype. This chain joins TRBV2 and TRBJ1-2; 7 bases line up with TRBD1. After removal of 6 bases from V and 2 bases from J, the junction contained 3 bases not matched to a gene. The CDR3 contains 13 residues. Germline V gene lookup returns CDR1 SNHLY and CDR2 FYNNEI. CDR3 sequence: CASSETGNYGYTF. As DNA, the CDR3 is TGTGCCAGCAGCGAGACAGGGAACTATGGCTACACCTTC.

The rearrangement joins TRBV7-2 to TRBJ1-3; D may be TRBD1 (5 bases). CDR3 length: 15 amino acids. The ends were cut back, 1 base at V and 4 bases at J, with 11 bases in the middle. CDR1 is SGHTA and CDR2 is FQGNSA in the germline V gene. CDR3 in DNA: TGTGCCAGCAGCTTAGTGGGGGGGGAAGGAAACACCATATATTTT. Its translation is CASSLVGGEGNTIYF. The full variable domain, completed using reference TRBV7-2 and TRBJ1-3, is GAGVSQSPSNKVTEKGKDVELRCDPISGHTALYWYRQSLGQGLEFLIYFQGNSAPDKSGLPSDRFSAERTGGSVSTLTIQRTQQEDSAVYLCASSLVGGEGNTIYFGEGSWLTVV.

This clonotype has at least ten counts. V is TRBV7-2 and J is TRBJ2-3, with TRBD2 matching over 7 bases. Germline-derived CDR1 and CDR2 are SGHTA and FQGNSA. The length of the CDR3 is 14 residues. V lost 5 bases, J lost 4 bases, and 6 bases stayed unmatched. The CDR3 loop reads CASSLGGVPDTQYF. The CDR3 DNA reads TGTGCCAGCAGCCTGGGAGGGGTCCCAGATACGCAGTATTTT.